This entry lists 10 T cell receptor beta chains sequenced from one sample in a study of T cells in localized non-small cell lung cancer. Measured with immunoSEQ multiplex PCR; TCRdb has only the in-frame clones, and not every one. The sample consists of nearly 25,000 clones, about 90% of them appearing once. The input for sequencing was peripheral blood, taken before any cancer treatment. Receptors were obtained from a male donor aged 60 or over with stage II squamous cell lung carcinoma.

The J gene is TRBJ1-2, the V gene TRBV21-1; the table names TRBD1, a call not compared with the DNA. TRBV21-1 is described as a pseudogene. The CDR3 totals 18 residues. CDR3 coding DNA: TGTGCCAGCAGCAAAGTTAGCGACAGGGGTCCTTCTAACTATGGCTACACCTTC. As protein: CASSKVSDRGPSNYGYTF.

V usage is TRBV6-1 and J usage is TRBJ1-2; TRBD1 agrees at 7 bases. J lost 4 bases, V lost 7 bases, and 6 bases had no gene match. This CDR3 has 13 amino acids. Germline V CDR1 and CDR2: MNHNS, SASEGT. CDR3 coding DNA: TGTGCCAGCATCCAGGGGGTGTCCTATGGCTACACCTTC. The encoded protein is CASIQGVSYGYTF.

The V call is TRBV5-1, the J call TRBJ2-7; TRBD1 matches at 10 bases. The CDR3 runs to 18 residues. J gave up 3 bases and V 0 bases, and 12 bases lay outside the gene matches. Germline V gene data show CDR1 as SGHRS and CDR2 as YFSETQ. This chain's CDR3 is CASSLGDRPGTGDYEQYF. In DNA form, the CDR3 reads TGCGCCAGCAGCTTGGGCGATAGGCCCGGGACAGGGGACTACGAGCAGTACTTC.

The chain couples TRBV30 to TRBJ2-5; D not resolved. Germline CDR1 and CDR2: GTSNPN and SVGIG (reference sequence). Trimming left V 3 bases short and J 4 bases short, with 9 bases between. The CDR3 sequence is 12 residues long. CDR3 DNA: TGTGCCTGGAGCGACCGAGCAGAGACCCAGTACTTC. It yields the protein CAWSDRAETQYF. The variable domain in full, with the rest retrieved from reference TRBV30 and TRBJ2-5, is SQTIHQWPATLVQPVGSPLSLECTVEGTSNPNLYWYRQAAGRGLQLLFYSVGIGQISSEVPQNLSASRPQDRQFILSSKKLLLSDSGFYLCAWSDRAETQYFGPGTRLLVL.

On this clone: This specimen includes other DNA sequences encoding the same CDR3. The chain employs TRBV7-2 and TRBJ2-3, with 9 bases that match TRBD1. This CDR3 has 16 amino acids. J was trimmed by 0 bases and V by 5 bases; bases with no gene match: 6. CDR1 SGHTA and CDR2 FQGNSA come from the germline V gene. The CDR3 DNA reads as TGTGCCAGCAGCGCCCGACAGGGGGGGAGCACAGATACGCAGTATTTT. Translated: CASSARQGGSTDTQYF.

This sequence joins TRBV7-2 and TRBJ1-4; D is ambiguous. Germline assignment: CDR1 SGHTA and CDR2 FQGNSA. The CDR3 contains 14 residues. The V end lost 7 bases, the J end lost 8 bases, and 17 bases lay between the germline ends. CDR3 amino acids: CASTPNVVGEKLFF. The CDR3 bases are TGTGCCAGCACCCCGAATGTCGTTGGGGAAAAACTGTTTTTT.

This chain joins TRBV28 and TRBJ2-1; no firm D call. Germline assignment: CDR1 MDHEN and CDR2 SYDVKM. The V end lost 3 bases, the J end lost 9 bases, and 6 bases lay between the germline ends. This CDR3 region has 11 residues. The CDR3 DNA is TGTGCCAGCAGTTTGGTACGTGAGCAGTTCTTC. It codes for CASSLVREQFF.

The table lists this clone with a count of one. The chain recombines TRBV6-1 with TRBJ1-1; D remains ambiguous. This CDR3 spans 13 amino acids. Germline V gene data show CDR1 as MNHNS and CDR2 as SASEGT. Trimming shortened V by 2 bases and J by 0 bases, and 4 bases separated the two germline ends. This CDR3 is CASSEKVNTEAFF. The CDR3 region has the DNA TGTGCCAGCAGTGAAAAGGTGAACACTGAAGCTTTCTTT.

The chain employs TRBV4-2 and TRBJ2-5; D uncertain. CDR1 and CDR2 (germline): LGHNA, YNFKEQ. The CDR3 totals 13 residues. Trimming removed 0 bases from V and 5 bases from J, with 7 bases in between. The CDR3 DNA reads TGTGCCAGCAGCCAAGAAGGCGTCGAGACCCAGTACTTC. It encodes CASSQEGVETQYF.

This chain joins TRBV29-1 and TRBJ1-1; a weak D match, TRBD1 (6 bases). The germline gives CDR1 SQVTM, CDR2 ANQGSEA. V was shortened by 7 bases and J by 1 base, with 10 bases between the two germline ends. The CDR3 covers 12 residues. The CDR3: CSGRTANTEAFF. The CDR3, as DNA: TGCAGCGGCCGGACAGCGAACACTGAAGCTTTCTTT. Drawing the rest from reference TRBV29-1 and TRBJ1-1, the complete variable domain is SAVISQKPSRDICQRGTSLTIQCQVDSQVTMMFWYRQQPGQSLTLIATANQGSEATYESGFVIDKFPISRPNLTFSTLTVSNMSPEDSSIYLCSGRTANTEAFFGQGTRLTVV.